The subject of this entry is one T cell receptor (beta chain). Its specificity is not known. PCR employed 60 Vbeta and 13 Jbeta primers. Clones were read by immunoSEQ multiplex PCR, and TCRdb kept only the in-frame ones, dropping some. There are roughly 240,000 clones in the sample; around 78% occur only once, and about 0.5% lies in the top ten. Germline CDR1 is SGHTA and CDR2 is FQGNSA. The CDR3 totals 14 residues. Trimming removed 2 bases from V and 3 bases from J, with 7 bases in between. This sample is part of a study of cytomegalovirus exposure and HLA in healthy donors. The study, taken as a whole, reports: In vitro checks showed that a few CMV-associated chains really do target CMV antigens. V segments that were indistinguishable, TRBV6-2 and TRBV6-3 among them, were omitted from analysis.

This clonotype originated in a boy aged 5-17 years in good health and CMV-seronegative. The chain has TRBV7-2 and TRBJ1-4, with D unclear. Source material: PBMCs. The CDR3 here is CASSLSGSNEKLFF. The CDR3 DNA reads TGTGCCAGCAGCTTATCAGGATCTAATGAAAAACTGTTTTTT.